This T cell receptor (beta chain) was captured in a study of blood T cell repertoires in COVID-19. Measured with immunoSEQ multiplex PCR; TCRdb has only the in-frame clones, and not every one. The sample lists roughly 59,000 clones, roughly 81% occurring once. V was clipped by 3 bases and J by 10 bases, with 7 bases between them. The CDR3 has 12 amino acids. The germline gives CDR1 SGHTA, CDR2 FQGNSA. The specimen sequenced was peripheral blood. The V and J genes are TRBV7-2 and TRBJ1-6, with D hard to call. This TCR derives from an elderly man with acute or convalescent COVID-19. CDR3 amino acids: CASSFDISPLHF. Written as DNA, the CDR3 is TGTGCCAGCAGCTTCGACATATCACCCCTCCACTTT.